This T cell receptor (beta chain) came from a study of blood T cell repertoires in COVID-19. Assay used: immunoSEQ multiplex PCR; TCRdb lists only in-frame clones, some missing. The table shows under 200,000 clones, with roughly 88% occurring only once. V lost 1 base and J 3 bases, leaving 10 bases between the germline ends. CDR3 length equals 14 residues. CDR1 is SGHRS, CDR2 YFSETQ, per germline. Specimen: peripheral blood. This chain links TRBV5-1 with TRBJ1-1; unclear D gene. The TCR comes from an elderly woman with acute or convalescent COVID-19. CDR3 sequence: CASSLRSGDTEAFF. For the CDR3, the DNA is TGCGCCAGCAGCTTGCGTTCCGGGGACACTGAAGCTTTCTTT.